The present T cell receptor (beta chain) was sequenced within a study of blood T cell repertoires in COVID-19. The wider study: Sites in the United States, Italy and Spain provided acute and convalescent COVID-19 samples.

The V gene's germline CDR1 is SGHNT and CDR2 YYREEE (reference sequence). The CDR3 consists of 14 residues. V was clipped by 2 bases and J by 1 base, with 9 bases between them. Assay: immunoSEQ multiplex PCR; the TCRdb copy retains only in-frame clones and omits some. Among fewer than 110,000 clones listed, approximately 90% were seen once. The gene calls are TRBV5-4 and TRBJ2-5; TRBD1 might be the D (6 bases). Sequencing was done on a sample of peripheral blood. This TCR derives from a man between 50 and 59 years old with active or convalescent COVID-19. CDR3 amino acids: CASSFNRAQETQYF. CDR3 coding DNA: TGTGCCAGCAGCTTCAACAGGGCCCAAGAGACCCAGTACTTC.